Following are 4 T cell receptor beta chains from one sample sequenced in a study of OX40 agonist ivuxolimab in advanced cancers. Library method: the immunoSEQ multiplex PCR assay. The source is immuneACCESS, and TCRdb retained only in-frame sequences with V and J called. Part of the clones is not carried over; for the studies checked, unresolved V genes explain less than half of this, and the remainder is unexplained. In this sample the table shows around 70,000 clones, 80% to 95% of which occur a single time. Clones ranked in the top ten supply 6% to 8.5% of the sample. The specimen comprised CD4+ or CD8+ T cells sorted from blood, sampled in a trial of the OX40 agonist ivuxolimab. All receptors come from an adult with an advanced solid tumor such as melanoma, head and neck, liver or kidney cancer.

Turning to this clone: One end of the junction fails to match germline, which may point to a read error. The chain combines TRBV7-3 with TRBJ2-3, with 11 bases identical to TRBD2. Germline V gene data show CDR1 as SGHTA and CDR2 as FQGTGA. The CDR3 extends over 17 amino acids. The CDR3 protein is CASSITSGGLGGDTQYF. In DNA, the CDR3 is TGTGCCAGCAGCATAACTAGCGGGGGCCTCGGTGGAGATACGCAGTATTTT.

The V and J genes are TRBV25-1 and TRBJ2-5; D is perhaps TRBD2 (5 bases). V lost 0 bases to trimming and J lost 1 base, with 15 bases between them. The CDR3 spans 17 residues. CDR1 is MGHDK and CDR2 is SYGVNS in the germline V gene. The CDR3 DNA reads TGTGCCAGCAGTGAATATGGGTCTAGCTGGGCCCAAGAGACCCAGTACTTC. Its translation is CASSEYGSSWAQETQYF. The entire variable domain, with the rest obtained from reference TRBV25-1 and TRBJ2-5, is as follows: EADIYQTPRYLVIGTGKKITLECSQTMGHDKMYWYQQDPGMELHLIHYSYGVNSTEKGDLSSESTVSRIRTEHFPLTLESARPSHTSQYLCASSEYGSSWAQETQYFGPGTRLLVL.

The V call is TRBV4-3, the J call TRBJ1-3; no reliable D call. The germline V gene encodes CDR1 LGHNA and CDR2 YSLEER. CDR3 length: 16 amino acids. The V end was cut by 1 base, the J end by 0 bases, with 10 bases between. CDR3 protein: CASSQGTGSSGNTIYF. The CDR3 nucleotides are TGCGCCAGCAGCCAAGGTACGGGGAGCTCTGGAAACACCATATATTTT.

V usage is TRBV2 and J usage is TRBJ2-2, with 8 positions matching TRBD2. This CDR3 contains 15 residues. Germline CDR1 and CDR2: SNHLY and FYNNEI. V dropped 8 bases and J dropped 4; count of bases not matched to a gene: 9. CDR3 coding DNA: TGTGCCAGCTTAAAAGGTAGCGGGGTCACCGGGGAGCTGTTTTTT. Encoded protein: CASLKGSGVTGELFF.